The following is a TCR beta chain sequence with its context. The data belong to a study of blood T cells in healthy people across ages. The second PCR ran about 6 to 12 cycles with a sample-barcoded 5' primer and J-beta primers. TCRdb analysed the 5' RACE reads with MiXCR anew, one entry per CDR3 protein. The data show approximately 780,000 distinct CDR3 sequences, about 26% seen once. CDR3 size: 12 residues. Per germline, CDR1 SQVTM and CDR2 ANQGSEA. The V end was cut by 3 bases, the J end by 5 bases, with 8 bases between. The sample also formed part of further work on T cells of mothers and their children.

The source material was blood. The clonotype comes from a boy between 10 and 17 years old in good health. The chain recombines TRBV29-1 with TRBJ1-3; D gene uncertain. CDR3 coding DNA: TGCAGCGTTGAGAAAGAGAGAAACACCATATATTTT. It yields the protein CSVEKERNTIYF.